The clone carrying this T cell receptor (beta chain) has a handful of counts. The treatment here: oral pan-JAK inhibitor, 5-10 mg twice daily. This sample was included in a study of CD8+ T cells in alopecia areata. cDNA prepared by RNA extraction and subsequent reverse transcription served as the template for sequencing. Assay: immunoSEQ multiplex PCR; the TCRdb copy retains only in-frame clones and omits some. The repertoire includes more than 150,000 clones, about half of them detected once, and about 9.4% sits in the top ten. Germline loops: CDR1 GTSNPN, CDR2 SVGIG (reference sequence). The V and J ends lost 3 bases and 0 bases respectively, with 6 bases between them. The CDR3 is 14 amino acids.

The source was CD8+ T cells sorted from blood, collected between weeks 51 and 52, from a patient treated with tofacitinib. This TCR came from a human donor with alopecia areata. The V gene is TRBV30, the J gene TRBJ2-6; unclear D gene. The CDR3 bases are TGTGCCTGGAGCCGGAGCTCTGGGGCCAACGTCCTGACTTTC. Amino acid sequence: CAWSRSSGANVLTF.